Sequencing of this T cell receptor (beta chain) was carried out in a study of blood T cell repertoires in COVID-19. The CDR3 covers 15 residues. The V end was cut by 1 base, the J end by 5 bases, with 10 bases between. The germline V gene has CDR1 SGHRS and CDR2 YFSETQ. TCRdb's copy holds only in-frame clones and misses some; the assay was immunoSEQ multiplex PCR. Among under 200,000 clones listed, about four fifths were seen once. What was sequenced was peripheral blood. The clonotype comes from a human donor with acute or convalescent COVID-19. The donor label of this sample is uncertain. The chain has TRBV5-1 and TRBJ1-6; D unresolved. The CDR3 reads CASSLLSGHNSPLHF. DNA for the CDR3: TGCGCCAGCAGCTTGTTGTCAGGCCATAATTCACCCCTCCACTTT.